Sequencing of this T cell receptor beta chain was carried out in a study of shared clonotypes between healthy human individuals. Details on this clone: Its antigen remains unknown.

Germline loops: CDR1 MDHEN, CDR2 SYDVKM. With V trimmed by 5 bases and J by 4 bases, 6 bases remained unmatched. CDR3 length equals 14 residues. Study observations and caveats: How much donors shared clonotypes was expected to be affected by sequencing depth. Specimens sampled were limited to blood, with tissue repertoires likely differing.

Across several immunoSEQ plates, the genomic DNA of each subset was split evenly. On ten immunoSEQ deep assay plates, unsorted PBMC DNA was sequenced. The repertoire was sequenced with immunoSEQ multiplex PCR; TCRdb's copy has only in-frame clones and lacks some. The sample has about 480,000 clones, about four fifths seen once. The sequence was collected from a woman between 40 and 55 years old in good health. Some clones in this sample may be carry-over from other donors' samples. The source material was PBMCs. V usage is TRBV28 and J usage is TRBJ2-5; 8 positions agree with TRBD1. CDR3 coding DNA: TGTGCCAGCAGTGGCCCGACAGGGGTAGAGACCCAGTACTTC. Translated, it gives CASSGPTGVETQYF.